The rows below give T cell receptor beta chains drawn from one sample of a study of T-cell reconstitution after alpha-beta-depleted transplantation in children. TCRdb reprocessed the PCR reads with MiXCR, giving one entry per CDR3 protein. The sample has around 450,000 distinct CDR3 sequences, roughly 44% seen once. Sequenced material: PBMCs, taken before TCRalphabeta/CD19-depleted stem cell transplant. These receptors were obtained from a girl aged 2-10 years with aplastic anemia, due to receive a stem cell transplant. CDR3s include the opening cysteine and the closing phenylalanine or tryptophan. A D gene is named only where the DNA matches it firmly. Clone size, where shown, is once, few, many, or a class for clones that have expanded.

V gene	J gene	D gene	clone size	CDR3 protein	CDR3 DNA
TRBV29-1	TRBJ2-7	-	few	CSVGQPPGYEQYF	TGCAGCGTTGGACAGCCCCCTGGATACGAGCAGTACTTC
TRBV25-1	TRBJ2-7	-	many	CASSEKGRRDYEQYF	TGTGCCAGCAGTGAAAAAGGGCGTCGGGACTACGAGCAGTACTTC
TRBV5-1	TRBJ1-1	-	once	CASKELMNTEAFF	TGCGCCAGCAAGGAGCTGATGAACACTGAAGCTTTCTTT
TRBV20-1	TRBJ1-1	-	-	CSARDTGRGTEAFF	TGCAGTGCTAGAGACACAGGACGCGGCACTGAAGCTTTCTTT
TRBV6-5	TRBJ2-2	TRBD1	-	CASRLTGAAGELFF	TGTGCCAGCAGATTAACAGGGGCTGCCGGGGAGCTGTTTTTT
TRBV12-3/TRBV12-4	TRBJ2-7	TRBD1	-	CASRLGTGINEQYF	TGTGCCAGCAGATTGGGGACAGGGATAAACGAGCAGTACTTC
TRBV6-1	TRBJ2-3	-	-	CASSEEMASITDTQYF	TGTGCCAGCAGTGAGGAAATGGCGAGTATCACAGATACGCAGTATTTT
TRBV20-1	TRBJ2-1	-	-	CSARGGKGEWTVYNEQFF	TGCAGTGCTAGAGGGGGGAAGGGGGAATGGACTGTCTACAATGAGCAGTTCTTC
TRBV10-2	TRBJ2-2	-	-	CASLSTNTGELFF	TGCGCCAGCTTATCTACGAACACCGGGGAGCTGTTTTTT
TRBV7-9	TRBJ2-1	TRBD2	-	CASSGGGAGEQFF	TGTGCCAGCAGCGGCGGGGGGGCCGGTGAGCAGTTCTTC
TRBV20-1	TRBJ2-3	-	many	CSAYPPQGVDTQYF	TGCAGTGCTTATCCCCCACAGGGCGTAGATACGCAGTATTTT
TRBV15	TRBJ1-1	-	-	CATSRASGGLTEAFF	TGTGCCACCAGCAGAGCCTCGGGGGGGCTAACTGAAGCTTTCTTT
TRBV20-1	TRBJ2-7	-	-	CSASGHYEQYF	TGCAGTGCTAGTGGCCACTACGAGCAGTACTTC
TRBV27	TRBJ2-1	-	-	CASSPGSSGSYNEQFF	TGTGCCAGCTCTCCCGGGAGTAGCGGCTCATACAATGAGCAGTTCTTC
TRBV29-1	TRBJ1-2	-	-	CSASENYGYTF	TGCAGCGCCTCAGAGAACTATGGCTACACCTTC
TRBV12-3/TRBV12-4	TRBJ2-1	-	once	CASSPRQLYNEQFF	TGTGCCAGCAGTCCGAGACAGCTCTACAATGAGCAGTTCTTC
TRBV5-5	TRBJ2-5	TRBD2	-	CASSLSGTSGGHQETQYF	TGTGCCAGCAGCTTGTCCGGGACTAGCGGGGGCCACCAAGAGACCCAGTACTTC
TRBV20-1	TRBJ1-1	-	-	CSARVLWGKAEAFF	TGCAGTGCTAGAGTTTTATGGGGGAAAGCTGAAGCTTTCTTT
TRBV20-1	TRBJ2-3	-	few	CSARGRGVKVGDTQYF	TGCAGTGCTAGAGGGCGGGGAGTAAAAGTCGGGGATACGCAGTATTTT
TRBV6-1	TRBJ2-3	TRBD2	many	CASSAGGLADTQYF	TGTGCCAGTTCGGCGGGAGGGCTGGCAGATACGCAGTATTTT
TRBV18	TRBJ2-5	-	-	CASSPRDGSGETQYF	TGTGCCAGCTCACCTCGGGACGGGAGTGGAGAGACCCAGTACTTC
TRBV7-2	TRBJ2-1	-	-	CASSAFGSEQFF	TGTGCCAGCAGCGCCTTCGGTTCTGAGCAGTTCTTC
TRBV28	TRBJ1-5	TRBD1	-	CASRPRPGTANQPQHF	TGTGCCAGCAGACCAAGGCCCGGGACAGCTAATCAGCCCCAGCATTTT
TRBV5-4	TRBJ1-1	-	-	CASSLGGYGGAEAFF	TGTGCCAGCAGCTTGGGGGGCTACGGGGGGGCTGAAGCTTTCTTT
TRBV12-3/TRBV12-4	TRBJ2-6	TRBD2	few	CASSLNWGEGTGANVLTF	TGTGCCAGCAGTTTAAACTGGGGGGAGGGTACTGGGGCCAACGTCCTGACTTTC
TRBV5-1	TRBJ1-1	TRBD1	many	CASSLDRGLNTEAFF	TGCGCCAGCAGCCTGGACAGGGGCTTGAACACTGAAGCTTTCTTT
TRBV29-1	TRBJ2-3	-	few	CSAGRSGEDPDTQYF	TGCAGCGCGGGACGTAGCGGCGAGGACCCAGATACGCAGTATTTT
TRBV20-1	TRBJ1-2	-	-	CSARGQSYGYTF	TGCAGTGCTCGAGGACAATCCTATGGCTACACCTTC
TRBV7-2	TRBJ2-2	-	many	CASSRTLLGQGTGELFF	TGTGCCAGCAGCAGGACCCTACTAGGGCAGGGCACCGGGGAGCTGTTTTTT
TRBV20-1	TRBJ2-7	TRBD1	many	CSARAGQGYEQYF	TGCAGTGCTAGAGCGGGACAGGGGTACGAGCAGTACTTC
TRBV9	TRBJ2-3	TRBD2	few	CASSALAGESDTQYF	TGTGCCAGCAGCGCACTAGCGGGAGAATCAGATACGCAGTATTTT
TRBV12-3/TRBV12-4	TRBJ1-1	-	few	CASSFTDLGTEAFF	TGTGCCAGCAGTTTTACAGATTTGGGGACTGAAGCTTTCTTT
TRBV5-1	TRBJ1-2	TRBD1	few	CASSLTDREHGYTF	TGCGCCAGCAGCTTGACAGACAGGGAGCATGGCTACACCTTC
TRBV20-1	TRBJ2-3	TRBD2	-	CSAREGLAGVWTDTQYF	TGCAGTGCTAGAGAGGGCCTAGCGGGGGTATGGACAGATACGCAGTATTTT
TRBV5-1	TRBJ1-1	-	-	CASSQFDSMNTEAFF	TGCGCCAGCAGCCAGTTCGACAGTATGAACACTGAAGCTTTCTTT
TRBV5-1	TRBJ2-3	-	many	CASTLASASTDTQYF	TGCGCCAGCACCTTAGCGTCCGCTAGCACAGATACGCAGTATTTT
TRBV15	TRBJ2-5	-	-	CATSTRMVETQYF	TGTGCCACCAGCACAAGGATGGTTGAGACCCAGTACTTC
TRBV6-5	TRBJ1-2	-	-	CASSPTDDGDTF	TGTGCCAGCAGTCCGACAGACGATGGCGACACCTTC
TRBV25-1	TRBJ2-1	TRBD2	few	CASSEPEREIGNEQFF	TGTGCCAGCAGTGAACCCGAGCGGGAGATAGGGAATGAGCAGTTCTTC
TRBV12-3/TRBV12-4	TRBJ2-6	-	many	CASSDPGRAGANVLTF	TGTGCCAGCAGTGACCCGGGCAGGGCTGGGGCCAACGTCCTGACTTTC
TRBV7-2	TRBJ2-5	TRBD1	many	CASSHRWTGQETQYF	TGTGCCAGCAGCCACCGTTGGACAGGGCAAGAGACCCAGTACTTC
TRBV28	TRBJ2-1	-	many	CASTDSGSFYNEQFF	TGTGCCAGCACAGACAGCGGAAGCTTTTACAATGAGCAGTTCTTC
TRBV6-6	TRBJ2-2	-	many	CASSSHNTGELFF	TGTGCCAGCAGTTCCCATAACACCGGGGAGCTGTTTTTT
TRBV7-8	TRBJ2-7	-	-	CASSGPQGSREQYF	TGTGCCAGCAGCGGGCCCCAGGGGTCTCGGGAGCAGTACTTC
TRBV29-1	TRBJ2-1	TRBD2	many	CSVDRAGVNNEQFF	TGCAGCGTTGATCGGGCGGGAGTGAACAATGAGCAGTTCTTC
TRBV5-1	TRBJ2-1	TRBD2	-	CASTRLAEPNYNEQFF	TGCGCCAGCACTCGACTAGCGGAACCTAACTACAATGAGCAGTTCTTC
TRBV20-1	TRBJ1-5	-	-	CSAREGVTNQPQHF	TGCAGTGCTAGGGAGGGGGTCACAAATCAGCCCCAGCATTTT
TRBV20-1	TRBJ2-5	-	-	CSARDREKLVGEMRETQYF	TGCAGTGCTAGAGATCGGGAGAAATTAGTGGGAGAGATGAGGGAGACCCAGTACTTC
TRBV5-1	TRBJ2-1	-	-	CASSQTESSYNEQFF	TGCGCCAGCAGCCAAACAGAAAGCTCCTACAATGAGCAGTTCTTC
TRBV6-1	TRBJ2-3	TRBD1	few	CASTRDRGYTDTQYF	TGTGCCAGCACCCGGGACAGGGGGTACACAGATACGCAGTATTTT
TRBV4-1	TRBJ2-6	-	once	CASSQVDGANVLTF	TGCGCCAGCAGCCAAGTGGACGGGGCCAACGTCCTGACTTTC
TRBV20-1	TRBJ2-2	-	few	CSASGFGGPPEATGELFF	TGCAGTGCTAGTGGCTTTGGCGGGCCCCCAGAGGCGACCGGGGAGCTGTTTTTT
TRBV20-1	TRBJ2-1	-	once	CSARGPAGYNEQFF	TGCAGTGCTAGAGGTCCGGCAGGGTACAATGAGCAGTTCTTC
TRBV6-4	TRBJ2-3	TRBD2	-	CASSDVTSGHTDTQYF	TGTGCCAGCAGTGACGTTACTAGCGGGCACACAGATACGCAGTATTTT
TRBV29-1	TRBJ2-4	TRBD1	-	CSVRFRDRAQGKNIQYF	TGCAGCGTTAGATTCCGGGACAGGGCGCAAGGCAAAAACATTCAGTACTTC
TRBV3-1	TRBJ1-2	-	-	CASSPGQQYGYTF	TGTGCCAGCAGCCCCGGGCAGCAATATGGCTACACCTTC
TRBV2	TRBJ2-3	-	many	CASSAQAPDTQYF	TGTGCCAGCAGTGCCCAGGCGCCAGATACGCAGTATTTT